A selection of T cell receptor beta chains follows, all from one sample in a study of blood T cell repertoires in COVID-19. The method was immunoSEQ multiplex PCR; TCRdb's version includes in-frame clones alone and lacks a portion of them. The repertoire holds under 350,000 clones, with about 86% as singletons. The sample comprised PBMCs or T cells enriched from blood (not recorded which). The receptors were sampled from a woman in her thirties or forties with acute COVID-19. Each CDR3 is given with its conserved first and last residue. A D gene is named only where the DNA matches it firmly. Clone size, where shown, is once, few, many, or a class for clones that have expanded.

cdr3_nt: TGTGCCAGCTCACCGGGACAGCCACAACCCTACGAGCAGTACTTC
cdr3_aa: CASSPGQPQPYEQYF
clone_size: -
d_call: TRBD1
v_call: TRBV18
j_call: TRBJ2-7

cdr3_nt: TGCGCCAGCAGCCAAAATCTCATAGCGGGGGCATACAATGAGCAGTTCTTC
cdr3_aa: CASSQNLIAGAYNEQFF
clone_size: -
d_call: TRBD2
v_call: TRBV4-1
j_call: TRBJ2-1

cdr3_nt: TGTGCCAGCAGCCTGACAGGTAGCGGAAACACCATATATTTT
cdr3_aa: CASSLTGSGNTIYF
clone_size: -
d_call: -
v_call: TRBV28
j_call: TRBJ1-3

cdr3_nt: TGTGCCAGCAGCCCGCAGTCGACAGATACGCAGTATTTT
cdr3_aa: CASSPQSTDTQYF
clone_size: few
d_call: -
v_call: TRBV28
j_call: TRBJ2-3

cdr3_nt: TGTGCCAGCAGTTCGACAGGGAGAGGCTACACCTTC
cdr3_aa: CASSSTGRGYTF
clone_size: -
d_call: TRBD1
v_call: TRBV6-5
j_call: TRBJ1-2

cdr3_nt: TGTGCCAGCAGCCCTTGGGGGTCAGGGGGCGTCGGTGGGGCCAACGTCCTGACTTTC
cdr3_aa: CASSPWGSGGVGGANVLTF
clone_size: -
d_call: TRBD1
v_call: TRBV28
j_call: TRBJ2-6

cdr3_nt: TGTGCCAGCAGGGGACAGGGGGTGTTCTATGGCTACACCTTC
cdr3_aa: CASRGQGVFYGYTF
clone_size: -
d_call: TRBD1
v_call: TRBV6-5
j_call: TRBJ1-2

cdr3_nt: TGTGCCAGCAGCTCGCCGGGACAGACTAATGAAAAACTGTTTTTT
cdr3_aa: CASSSPGQTNEKLFF
clone_size: -
d_call: TRBD1
v_call: TRBV5-5
j_call: TRBJ1-4

cdr3_nt: TGTGCCAGCAGCTCGACAGGCCCTGGCGGTGAGCAGTTCTTC
cdr3_aa: CASSSTGPGGEQFF
clone_size: -
d_call: -
v_call: TRBV5-4
j_call: TRBJ2-1

cdr3_nt: TGTGCCAGCAGCGTACAGGGAGTGAACACTGAAGCTTTCTTT
cdr3_aa: CASSVQGVNTEAFF
clone_size: -
d_call: -
v_call: TRBV5-8
j_call: TRBJ1-1

cdr3_nt: TGTGCCAGCAGCGTTAGTCTTAGCGGGGGGAACTATGAGCAGTTCTTC
cdr3_aa: CASSVSLSGGNYEQFF
clone_size: once
d_call: TRBD2
v_call: TRBV9
j_call: TRBJ2-1

cdr3_nt: TGTGCCAGTAGGGGACAGCATAGAAATTCACCCCTCCACTTT
cdr3_aa: CASRGQHRNSPLHF
clone_size: -
d_call: TRBD1
v_call: TRBV19
j_call: TRBJ1-6

cdr3_nt: TGTGCCAGTAGTCCGAAGGGACTAGCGGGAGGGGCTAGCACAGATACGCAGTATTTT
cdr3_aa: CASSPKGLAGGASTDTQYF
clone_size: -
d_call: TRBD2
v_call: TRBV19
j_call: TRBJ2-3

cdr3_nt: TGTGCCAGCGCCTCCTATAGCAATCAGCCCCAGCATTTT
cdr3_aa: CASASYSNQPQHF
clone_size: few
d_call: -
v_call: TRBV7-2
j_call: TRBJ1-5

cdr3_nt: TGTGCCAGCTCACCATCAAACGTCAGGGGAACAGGGGAGCAGTACTTC
cdr3_aa: CASSPSNVRGTGEQYF
clone_size: -
d_call: -
v_call: TRBV18
j_call: TRBJ2-7

cdr3_nt: TGTGCCATCGGATCGCAGGGGGCAATCGGGGAGCTGTTTTTT
cdr3_aa: CAIGSQGAIGELFF
clone_size: -
d_call: TRBD1
v_call: TRBV10-3
j_call: TRBJ2-2

cdr3_nt: TGTGCCAGCAAATTAGCGGGACTCGCCTACGAGCAGTACTTC
cdr3_aa: CASKLAGLAYEQYF
clone_size: -
d_call: TRBD2
v_call: TRBV6-5
j_call: TRBJ2-7

cdr3_nt: TGCGCCAGCAGCTTGGGAACAGCGAACACTGAAGCTTTCTTT
cdr3_aa: CASSLGTANTEAFF
clone_size: -
d_call: -
v_call: TRBV5-1
j_call: TRBJ1-1

cdr3_nt: TGTGCCAGCAGGAACCCGGGGATAGAGACCCAGTACTTC
cdr3_aa: CASRNPGIETQYF
clone_size: -
d_call: -
v_call: TRBV2
j_call: TRBJ2-5

cdr3_nt: TGTGCCAGCAGCTTGGATACAGGGGGCGCGAGGGAAAAACTGTTTTTT
cdr3_aa: CASSLDTGGAREKLFF
clone_size: -
d_call: TRBD1
v_call: TRBV5-4
j_call: TRBJ1-4

cdr3_nt: TGTGCCAGCAGTTTAAAGGGACAGAGCTCCTACGAGCAGTACTTC
cdr3_aa: CASSLKGQSSYEQYF
clone_size: -
d_call: TRBD1
v_call: TRBV27
j_call: TRBJ2-7

cdr3_nt: TGTGCCAGCAGCCCGGACTCTGGACAGCCCCAGCATTTT
cdr3_aa: CASSPDSGQPQHF
clone_size: -
d_call: -
v_call: TRBV5-4
j_call: TRBJ1-5

cdr3_nt: TGTGCCAGCAGCCCCACCAGGCGGGACGGATACTATGGCTACACCTTC
cdr3_aa: CASSPTRRDGYYGYTF
clone_size: -
d_call: -
v_call: TRBV3-1/TRBV3-2
j_call: TRBJ1-2

cdr3_nt: TGTGCCAGCATTAGGACAGGGGGATCAGATACGCAGTATTTT
cdr3_aa: CASIRTGGSDTQYF
clone_size: -
d_call: TRBD1
v_call: TRBV2
j_call: TRBJ2-3

cdr3_nt: TGCGCCAGCAGCTTGGTAGCAGGGCCCGAGACCCAGTACTTC
cdr3_aa: CASSLVAGPETQYF
clone_size: -
d_call: -
v_call: TRBV5-1
j_call: TRBJ2-5

cdr3_nt: TGTGCTAGTGGTTTGAGCCCGACAGGGATCGATGGCTACACCTTC
cdr3_aa: CASGLSPTGIDGYTF
clone_size: -
d_call: TRBD1
v_call: TRBV12-5
j_call: TRBJ1-2

cdr3_nt: TGTGCCAGCAGCTTCCAGGCCCTACAGGCGGCCCGCACTGGAAACACCATATATTTT
cdr3_aa: CASSFQALQAARTGNTIYF
clone_size: -
d_call: -
v_call: TRBV11-2
j_call: TRBJ1-3

cdr3_nt: TGTGCCAGCAGTTTAAGGGGATATTCGCACTATGGCTACACCTTC
cdr3_aa: CASSLRGYSHYGYTF
clone_size: once
d_call: -
v_call: TRBV28
j_call: TRBJ1-2

cdr3_nt: TGCGCCAGCAGCCAAGGGTCGCTAGCGGGGGGACAAGAGACCCAGTACTTC
cdr3_aa: CASSQGSLAGGQETQYF
clone_size: -
d_call: TRBD2
v_call: TRBV4-1
j_call: TRBJ2-5